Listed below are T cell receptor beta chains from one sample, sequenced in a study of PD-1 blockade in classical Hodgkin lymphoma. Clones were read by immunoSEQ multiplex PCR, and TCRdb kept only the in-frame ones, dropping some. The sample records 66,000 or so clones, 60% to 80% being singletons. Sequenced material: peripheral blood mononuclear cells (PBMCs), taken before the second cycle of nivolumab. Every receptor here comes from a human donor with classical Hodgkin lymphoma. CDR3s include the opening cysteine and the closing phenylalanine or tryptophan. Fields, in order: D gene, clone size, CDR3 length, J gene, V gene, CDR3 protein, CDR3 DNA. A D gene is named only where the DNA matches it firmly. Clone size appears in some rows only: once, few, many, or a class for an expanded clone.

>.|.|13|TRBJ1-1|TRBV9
CASSVALNTEAFF
TGTGCCAGCAGCGTAGCACTGAACACTGAAGCTTTCTTT
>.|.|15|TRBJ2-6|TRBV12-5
CASGLEWSGANVLTF
TGTGCTAGTGGTTTGGAGTGGTCTGGGGCCAACGTCCTGACTTTC
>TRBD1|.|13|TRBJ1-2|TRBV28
CASRDRGWYGYTF
TGTGCCAGCAGGGACAGGGGATGGTATGGCTACACCTTC
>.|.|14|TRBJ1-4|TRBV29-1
CSVEDGRGDEKLFF
TGCAGCGTTGAGGATGGGAGAGGTGATGAAAAACTGTTTTTT
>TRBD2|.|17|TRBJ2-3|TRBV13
CASSTYSGGAGTHTQYF
TGTGCCAGCAGCACATATAGCGGGGGGGCCGGCACGCATACGCAGTATTTT
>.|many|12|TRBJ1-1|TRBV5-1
CASSLANTEAFF
TGCGCCAGCAGCTTGGCGAACACTGAAGCTTTCTTT
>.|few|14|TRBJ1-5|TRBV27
CASSRWGLNQPQHF
TGTGCCAGCAGTAGGTGGGGGCTGAATCAGCCCCAGCATTTT
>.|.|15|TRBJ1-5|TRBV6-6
CASSPQGYSNQPQHF
TGTGCCAGCAGTCCTCAGGGTTATAGCAATCAGCCCCAGCATTTT
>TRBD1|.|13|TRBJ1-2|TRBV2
CASKEQGAGGYTF
TGTGCCAGCAAGGAACAGGGGGCAGGTGGCTACACCTTC
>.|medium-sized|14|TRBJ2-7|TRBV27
CASSFGPTSREQYF
TGTGCCAGCAGTTTTGGGCCGACCTCGAGGGAGCAGTACTTC
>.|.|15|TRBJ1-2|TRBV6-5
CASISASGQNYGYTF
TGTGCCAGCATTTCAGCGTCCGGGCAGAACTATGGCTACACCTTC
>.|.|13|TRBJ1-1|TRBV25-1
CASSESLNTEAFF
TGTGCCAGCAGTGAATCCCTAAACACTGAAGCTTTCTTT
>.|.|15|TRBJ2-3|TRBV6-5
CASSFLGEGTDTQYF
TGTGCCAGCAGTTTCCTTGGCGAGGGCACAGATACGCAGTATTTT
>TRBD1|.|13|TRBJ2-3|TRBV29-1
CSVVTGDADTQYF
TGCAGCGTTGTGACAGGGGACGCAGATACGCAGTATTTT
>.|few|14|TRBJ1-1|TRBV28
CASRIPGPDTEAFF
TGTGCCAGCAGAATTCCGGGGCCCGATACTGAAGCTTTCTTT
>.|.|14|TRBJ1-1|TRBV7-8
CASSSRPLLQEAFF
TGTGCCAGCAGCTCCAGACCCCTCTTACAGGAAGCTTTCTTT